Following are 32 T cell receptor beta chains from one sample sequenced in a study of blood T cells in healthy people across ages. Through a sample-barcoded 5' primer and a J-beta primer mix, a second PCR was run for 7 to 11 cycles. TCRdb independently ran MiXCR on the 5' RACE reads; one entry per CDR3 protein. The table includes approximately 800,000 distinct CDR3 sequences, 55% to 70% detected once. The sequenced sample consisted of blood. These receptors originate from a man aged 25 to 45 in good health.

The chain employs TRBV9 and TRBJ1-4, with 7 bases lining up with TRBD1. The ends lost 1 base at V and 8 bases at J; junction bases unmatched: 8. This CDR3 comprises 15 residues. Per the germline V gene, CDR1 is SGDLS and CDR2 is YYNGEE. CDR3 in DNA: TGTGCCAGCAGCGTAAGAACAGGGGTAGGGGAAAAACTGTTTTTT. It yields the protein CASSVRTGVGEKLFF. The full variable domain, its missing parts supplied by reference TRBV9 and TRBJ1-4, is DSGVTQTPKHLITATGQRVTLRCSPRSGDLSVYWYQQSLDQGLQFLIQYYNGEERAKGNILERFSAQQFPDLHSELNLSSLELGDSALYFCASSVRTGVGEKLFFGSGTQLSVL.

The V gene is TRBV29-1, the J gene TRBJ1-1; no reliable D call. This CDR3 contains 12 residues. V lost 4 bases to trimming and J lost 1 base, with 7 bases between them. Germline CDR1 SQVTM, CDR2 ANQGSEA. The CDR3 DNA reads as TGCAGCGTTGGGTACGCGAACACTGAAGCTTTCTTT. Translating it yields CSVGYANTEAFF. Based on the CDR3 plus reference TRBV29-1 and TRBJ1-1, the full variable domain is SAVISQKPSRDICQRGTSLTIQCQVDSQVTMMFWYRQQPGQSLTLIATANQGSEATYESGFVIDKFPISRPNLTFSTLTVSNMSPEDSSIYLCSVGYANTEAFFGQGTRLTVV.

The V and J genes are TRBV6-5 and TRBJ2-1, with 12 bases lining up with TRBD2. The CDR3 is made up of 16 amino acids. J was trimmed by 6 bases and V by 2 bases; bases with no gene match: 5. Per germline, CDR1 MNHEY and CDR2 SVGAGI. CDR3 nucleotides: TGTGCCAGCAGTTACCTAGCGGGAGGGCCAGCCAATGAGCAGTTCTTC. It yields the protein CASSYLAGGPANEQFF.

The V gene is TRBV29-1, the J gene TRBJ1-2; D not resolved. The CDR3 is 13 amino acids. The germline gives CDR1 SQVTM, CDR2 ANQGSEA. With 3 bases removed from V and 1 base from J, the gap between germline ends came to 9 bases. This CDR3 reads CSVDAELNYGYTF. CDR3 DNA sequence: TGCAGCGTTGATGCGGAGCTTAACTATGGCTACACCTTC.

V usage is TRBV13 and J usage is TRBJ2-7; a possible D gene is TRBD1 (5 bases). The DNA end favors TRBJ2-5, so the J call may be wrong. CDR3 size: 14 residues. In germline, CDR1 is PRHDT, CDR2 FYEKMQ (reference sequence). As DNA, the CDR3 is TGTGCCAGCTGTGGGAAGGGGTCCCGAGAGACCCAGTACTTC. Protein: CASCGKGSRETQYF.

In its sample, this clonotype was seen once. The CDR3 DNA reads TGTGCCAGCAGACCAGGGACTAGCAGCTACGAGCAGTACTTC. It is translated as CASRPGTSSYEQYF. The J gene is TRBJ2-7, the V gene TRBV27, with 9 bases fitting TRBD2. In germline, CDR1 is MNHEY, CDR2 SMNVEV (reference sequence). There are 14 residues in the CDR3. The J segment lost 3 bases and the V segment lost 6 bases, leaving 6 bases of the junction unmatched.

The chain uses TRBV15 and TRBJ2-5; 10 bases map to TRBD2. Germline V gene lookup returns CDR1 LNHNV and CDR2 YYDKDF (reference sequence). The CDR3 runs 14 residues. J gave up 4 bases and V 2 bases, and 1 base lay outside the gene matches. This chain's CDR3 is CATSRLAGVETQYF. CDR3 DNA: TGTGCCACCAGCAGACTAGCGGGGGTAGAGACCCAGTACTTC. Combining the CDR3 with reference TRBV15 and TRBJ2-5 gives the whole variable domain DAMVIQNPRYQVTQFGKPVTLSCSQTLNHNVMYWYQQKSSQAPKLLFHYYDKDFNNEADTPDNFQSRRPNTSFCFLDIRSPGLGDTAMYLCATSRLAGVETQYFGPGTRLLVL.

The rearrangement links TRBV29-1 to TRBJ1-2; D is ambiguous. The CDR3 is 12 amino acids. Germline CDR1 and CDR2: SQVTM and ANQGSEA. V was pared by 0 bases and J by 7 bases, with 9 bases between. The CDR3 sequence is CSVEDLGSGYTF. The CDR3 bases are TGCAGCGTTGAAGATCTCGGTTCTGGCTACACCTTC.

J is TRBJ2-1 and V is TRBV7-2, with D uncertain. Trimming stripped 5 bases from V and 13 bases from J, with 15 bases between. This CDR3 comprises 12 residues. Germline V lookup: CDR1 SGHTA, CDR2 FQGNSA. This CDR3 is CASSAQRQSQFF. In DNA, the CDR3 is TGTGCCAGCAGCGCTCAGAGGCAGAGCCAGTTCTTC.

The J gene is TRBJ2-5, the V gene TRBV7-9, with D hard to call. The germline V gene has CDR1 SEHNR and CDR2 FQNEAQ (reference sequence). Deletions cut 5 bases from V and 4 bases from J, with 20 bases between. There are 16 residues in the CDR3. CDR3 amino acids: CASSPRGWDLGETQYF. CDR3 nucleotides: TGTGCCAGCAGCCCCCGAGGTTGGGATCTGGGAGAGACCCAGTACTTC.

This clonotype was seen at least ten times. V gene TRBV7-9 combines with J gene TRBJ2-5; D perhaps matches TRBD1 (5 bases). The CDR3 runs to 13 residues. Germline V gene data show CDR1 as SEHNR and CDR2 as FQNEAQ (reference sequence). The V end was cut by 8 bases, the J end by 5 bases, with 15 bases between. The CDR3 DNA is TGTGCCAGCGAGATGACAGAATGGGAGACCCAGTACTTC. This codes for CASEMTEWETQYF.

This chain joins TRBV2 and TRBJ2-5, with D possibly matching TRBD1 (5 bases). The CDR3 length is 12 residues. With 7 bases removed from V and 11 bases from J, the gap between germline ends came to 17 bases. Germline V lookup: CDR1 SNHLY, CDR2 FYNNEI. Here the CDR3 reads CASKDESRQQYF. In DNA, the CDR3 is TGTGCCAGCAAGGATGAATCTAGACAGCAGTACTTC.

The chain recombines TRBV12-3 or TRBV12-4 with TRBJ2-6; D unclear. The V and J ends lost 5 bases and 0 bases respectively, with 8 bases between them. The CDR3 covers 15 residues. CDR3 nucleotides: TGTGCCAGCAGTCGACCGGTCTCTGGGGCCAACGTCCTGACTTTC. It codes for CASSRPVSGANVLTF.

The V gene is TRBV5-1, the J gene TRBJ2-3, with TRBD2 matching over 7 bases. The CDR3 sequence is 17 residues long. Trimming at V came to 1 base and at J to 5 bases, leaving 13 bases not matched to a gene. Germline-derived CDR1 and CDR2 are SGHRS and YFSETQ. CDR3: CASSLWKIGGLGDTQYF. The CDR3, as DNA: TGCGCCAGCAGCTTGTGGAAGATCGGGGGGTTGGGAGATACGCAGTATTTT. The full variable domain, rest sourced from reference TRBV5-1 and TRBJ2-3, is KAGVTQTPRYLIKTRGQQVTLSCSPISGHRSVSWYQQTPGQGLQFLFEYFSETQRNKGNFPGRFSGRQFSNSRSEMNVSTLELGDSALYLCASSLWKIGGLGDTQYFGPGTRLTVL.

The rearrangement links TRBV5-1 to TRBJ1-5; 9 bases match TRBD1. The CDR3 runs 15 residues. CDR1 and CDR2 (germline): SGHRS, YFSETQ. V shed 2 bases, J shed 5 bases, and the junction held 5 bases outside the gene matches. CDR3 coding DNA: TGCGCCAGCAGCTTAGGACAGGGGCCTGATCAGCCCCAGCATTTT. Translating it yields CASSLGQGPDQPQHF.

V usage is TRBV7-2 and J usage is TRBJ1-6; D possibly corresponds to TRBD1 (5 bases). The germline V gene has CDR1 SGHTA and CDR2 FQGNSA. V lost 4 bases and J 5 bases, leaving 9 bases between the germline ends. The CDR3 is 14 residues long. CDR3 in amino acids: CASSSGRDNSPLHF. Written as DNA, the CDR3 is TGTGCCAGCAGCTCGGGACGGGATAATTCACCCCTCCACTTT.

This clonotype was observed a handful of times. The chain carries TRBV15 and TRBJ2-7; maybe TRBD2 (5 bases). The V and J ends lost 5 bases and 3 bases respectively, with 17 bases between them. The CDR3 length is 15 residues. Looked up from germline, CDR1 is LNHNV and CDR2 is YYDKDF (reference sequence). CDR3 protein: CATSGVGELGYEQYF. The CDR3 nucleotides are TGTGCCACCAGCGGGGTGGGAGAGTTAGGCTACGAGCAGTACTTC. The variable domain in full, completed from reference TRBV15 and TRBJ2-7, reads DAMVIQNPRYQVTQFGKPVTLSCSQTLNHNVMYWYQQKSSQAPKLLFHYYDKDFNNEADTPDNFQSRRPNTSFCFLDIRSPGLGDTAMYLCATSGVGELGYEQYFGPGTRLTVT.

The V and J genes are TRBV11-2 and TRBJ2-7, with a weak D call TRBD2 (5 bases). The CDR3 consists of 15 residues. Trimming pared 0 bases from V and 2 bases from J, leaving 11 bases between. CDR1 is SGHAT, CDR2 FQNNGV, per germline. Written as DNA, the CDR3 is TGTGCCAGCAGCTTAGAACCCGGGAACCCCTACGAGCAGTACTTC. This translates into CASSLEPGNPYEQYF.

The rearrangement uses TRBV20-1 and TRBJ2-2; TRBD1 or TRBD2 may be the D gene (5 bases each). From germline, CDR1 is DFQATT and CDR2 SNEGSKA (reference sequence). CDR3 length: 16 amino acids. The ends were cut back, 0 bases at V and 5 bases at J, with 16 bases in the middle. The CDR3 spells CSARDPWFGGTGELFF. The CDR3 bases are TGCAGTGCTAGAGATCCCTGGTTTGGGGGTACCGGGGAGCTGTTTTTT.

This clonotype appeared a few times. The chain has TRBV20-1 and TRBJ1-2; D ambiguous. The V end lost 6 bases, the J end lost 4 bases, and 21 bases lay between the germline ends. The CDR3 consists of 15 residues. Germline lookup yields CDR1 DFQATT and CDR2 SNEGSKA (reference sequence). The CDR3 DNA is TGCAGTGCCCGAAAACCGTATGCACCAACCTATGGCTACACCTTC. The encoded protein is CSARKPYAPTYGYTF.

The chain recombines TRBV7-8 with TRBJ2-4; 12 bases match TRBD2. Gene TRBJ2-7 matches the end of the DNA better, so the J call may be wrong. CDR3 length: 15 amino acids. Germline CDR1 SGHVS, CDR2 FQNEAQ. The CDR3 reads CASSETSGGTYEQYF. The CDR3 DNA reads TGTGCCAGCAGCGAGACTAGCGGGGGCACCTACGAGCAGTACTTC.

The V call is TRBV7-2, the J call TRBJ1-2; D remains ambiguous. The CDR3 runs to 13 residues. CDR1 is SGHTA, CDR2 FQGNSA, per germline. The V gene lost 7 bases and the J gene lost 3 bases, with 12 bases spanning the gap. CDR3 sequence (DNA): TGTGCCAGCACCATAAACTACTACTATGGCTACACCTTC. Translation gives CASTINYYYGYTF.

Note on this clonotype: This sequence may be a read error, since a much larger clone differs from it by one base. J is TRBJ2-1 and V is TRBV20-1; unclear D gene. The germline CDR1 and CDR2 sequences are DFQATT and SNEGSKA (reference sequence). The CDR3 runs to 14 residues. CDR3 region: CNAREGSTYNEQFF. CDR3 coding DNA: TGCAATGCTAGGGAAGGTTCTACGTACAATGAGCAGTTCTTC.

This chain connects TRBV6-2 or TRBV6-3 to TRBJ1-1, with a tentative D call TRBD1 (5 bases). This CDR3 has 14 amino acids. Germline V gives CDR1 MNHEY, CDR2 SVGEGT. Trimming stripped 7 bases from V and 5 bases from J, with 17 bases between. The CDR3 DNA reads TGTGCCAGCATTTCAACTAACGGGGGTACTGAAGCTTTCTTT. Translated: CASISTNGGTEAFF.

V gene TRBV11-2 combines with J gene TRBJ1-6; D gene ambiguous. V lost 5 bases and J lost 0, with 8 bases in between. Germline V gene sequence: CDR1 SGHAT, CDR2 FQNNGV. The CDR3 length is 15 residues. CDR3 protein: CASSTQNSYNSPLHF. The CDR3 nucleotides read TGTGCCAGCAGCACACAGAACTCCTATAATTCACCCCTCCACTTT.

On this clonotype itself: Mismatch with germline at one junction end may stem from a read error. J is TRBJ2-6 and V is TRBV6-2 or TRBV6-3, with TRBD1 matching 8 bases. CDR3 size: 17 residues. Germline V gene data show CDR1 as MNHEY and CDR2 as SVGEGT. The CDR3 coding sequence is TGCGCCAGCAGCGACGGACAGGGCTACTCTGGGGCCAACGCCCTGACTTTC. Translated, it gives CASSDGQGYSGANALTF.

J is TRBJ2-7 and V is TRBV13; 9 bases map to TRBD2. V lost 0 bases to trimming and J lost 6 bases; unmatched junction nucleotides: 6. Germline lookup yields CDR1 PRHDT and CDR2 FYEKMQ (reference sequence). The CDR3 runs 15 residues. The CDR3 sequence: CASSLGAGGRREQYF. The DNA for the CDR3 is TGTGCCAGCAGCTTAGGTGCGGGGGGGCGACGCGAGCAGTACTTC.

The sample holds a few counts of this clonotype. The chain recombines TRBV29-1 with TRBJ2-1, with TRBD1 matching over 7 bases. The CDR3 extends over 13 amino acids. CDR1 is SQVTM, CDR2 ANQGSEA, per germline. The trim removed 5 bases at V and 0 bases at J, leaving 1 base unmatched. CDR3 sequence (DNA): TGCAGCGTTTGGACAGGCTCCTACAATGAGCAGTTCTTC. Translating it yields CSVWTGSYNEQFF.

Note on this clonotype: One junction end does not reproduce the germline sequence, and a read error may be involved. The chain combines TRBV5-1 with TRBJ1-4; TRBD1 might be the D (6 bases). This CDR3 has 16 residues. Germline values: CDR1 SGHRS, CDR2 YFSETQ. The CDR3 region is CASSFGQIATNERLFF. The CDR3 DNA is TGCGCCAGCAGCTTCGGACAGATCGCAACTAATGAAAGACTGTTTTTT.

The J gene is TRBJ1-5, the V gene TRBV28; 10 bases match TRBD1. The J segment lost 4 bases and the V segment lost 5 bases, leaving 8 bases of the junction unmatched. CDR3 size: 16 residues. Germline V CDR1 and CDR2: MDHEN, SYDVKM. The CDR3 DNA reads as TGTGCCAGCAGTCCAGCCGGGACAGGGGTTAATCAGCCCCAGCATTTT. Encoded protein: CASSPAGTGVNQPQHF.

Concerning this clonotype: One end of the junction is discordant with germline, which a read error may explain. The rearrangement joins TRBV7-2 to TRBJ2-3, with 8 bases lining up with TRBD2. The CDR3 is 17 amino acids. CDR1 is SGHTA and CDR2 is FQGNSA in the germline V gene. This chain's CDR3 is CAGSLRTAGAGTDTQYF. CDR3 DNA: TGTGCCGGCAGCCTACGGACAGCGGGAGCTGGCACAGATACGCAGTATTTT. The entire variable domain, with the rest obtained from reference TRBV7-2 and TRBJ2-3, is as follows: GAGVSQSPSNKVTEKGKDVELRCDPISGHTALYWYRQSLGQGLEFLIYFQGNSAPDKSGLPSDRFSAERTGGSVSTLTIQRTQQEDSAVYLCAGSLRTAGAGTDTQYFGPGTRLTVL.

The V and J genes are TRBV4-1 and TRBJ2-4, with D perhaps matching TRBD1 (6 bases). The J call could be wrong; TRBJ2-7 is a better fit for the DNA end. The CDR3 runs 16 residues. Germline CDR1 is MGHRA and CDR2 is YSYEKL. CDR3 DNA sequence: TGCGCCAGCAGCCAAGTAGTCACAGGGAGCTCCTACGAGCAGTACTTC. Its protein product is CASSQVVTGSSYEQYF.